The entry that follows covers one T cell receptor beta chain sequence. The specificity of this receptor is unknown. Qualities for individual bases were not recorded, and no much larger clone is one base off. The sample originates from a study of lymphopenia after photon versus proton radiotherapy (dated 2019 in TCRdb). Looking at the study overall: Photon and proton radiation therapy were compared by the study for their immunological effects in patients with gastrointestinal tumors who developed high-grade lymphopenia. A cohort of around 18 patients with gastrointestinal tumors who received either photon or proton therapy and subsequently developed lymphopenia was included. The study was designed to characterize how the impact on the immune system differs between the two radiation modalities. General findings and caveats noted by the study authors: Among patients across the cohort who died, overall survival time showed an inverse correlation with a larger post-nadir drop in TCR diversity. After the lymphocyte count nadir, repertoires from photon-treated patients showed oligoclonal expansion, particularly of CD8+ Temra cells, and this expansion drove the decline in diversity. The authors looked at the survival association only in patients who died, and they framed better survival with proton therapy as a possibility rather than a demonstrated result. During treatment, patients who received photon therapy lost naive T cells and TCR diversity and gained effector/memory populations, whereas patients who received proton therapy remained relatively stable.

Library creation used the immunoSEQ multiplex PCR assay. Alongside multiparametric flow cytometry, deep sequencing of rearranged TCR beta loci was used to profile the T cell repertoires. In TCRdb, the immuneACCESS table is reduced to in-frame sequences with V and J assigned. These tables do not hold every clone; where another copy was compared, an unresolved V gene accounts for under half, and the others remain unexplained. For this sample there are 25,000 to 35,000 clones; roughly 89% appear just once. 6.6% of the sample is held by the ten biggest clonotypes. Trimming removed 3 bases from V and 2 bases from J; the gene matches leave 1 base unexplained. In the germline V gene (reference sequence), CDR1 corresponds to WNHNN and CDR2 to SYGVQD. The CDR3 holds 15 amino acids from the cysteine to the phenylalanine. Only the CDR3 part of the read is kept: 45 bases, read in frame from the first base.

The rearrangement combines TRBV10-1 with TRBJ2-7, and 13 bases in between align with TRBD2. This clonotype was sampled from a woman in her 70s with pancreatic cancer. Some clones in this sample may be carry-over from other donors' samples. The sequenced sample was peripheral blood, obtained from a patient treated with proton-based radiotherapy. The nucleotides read TGCGCCAGCAGTGAAGGGACTAGCGGGACCTACGAGCAGTACTTC. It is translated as CASSEGTSGTYEQYF.